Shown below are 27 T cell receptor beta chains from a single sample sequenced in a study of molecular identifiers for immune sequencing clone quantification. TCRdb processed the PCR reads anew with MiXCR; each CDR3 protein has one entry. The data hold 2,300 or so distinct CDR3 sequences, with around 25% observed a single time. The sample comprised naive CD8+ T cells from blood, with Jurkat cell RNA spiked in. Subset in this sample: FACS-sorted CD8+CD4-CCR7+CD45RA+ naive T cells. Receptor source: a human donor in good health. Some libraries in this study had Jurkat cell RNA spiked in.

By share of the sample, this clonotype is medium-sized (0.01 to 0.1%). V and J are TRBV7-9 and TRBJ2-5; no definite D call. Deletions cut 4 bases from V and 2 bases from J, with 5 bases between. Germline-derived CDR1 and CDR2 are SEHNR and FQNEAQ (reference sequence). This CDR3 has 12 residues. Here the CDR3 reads CASSWGQETQYF. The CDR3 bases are TGTGCCAGCAGCTGGGGACAAGAGACCCAGTACTTC.

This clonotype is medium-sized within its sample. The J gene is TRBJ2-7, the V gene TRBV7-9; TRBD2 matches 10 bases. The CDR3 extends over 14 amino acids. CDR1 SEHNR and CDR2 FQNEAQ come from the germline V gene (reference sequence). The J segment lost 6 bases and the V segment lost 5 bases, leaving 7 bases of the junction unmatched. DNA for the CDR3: TGTGCCAGCAGCCGAAGCGGGAGGGCCGTCGAGCAGTACTTC. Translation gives CASSRSGRAVEQYF.

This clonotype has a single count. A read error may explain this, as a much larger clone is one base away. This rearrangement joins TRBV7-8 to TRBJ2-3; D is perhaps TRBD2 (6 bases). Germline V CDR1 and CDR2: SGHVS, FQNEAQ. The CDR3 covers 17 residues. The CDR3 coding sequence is TGTGCCGGCAGCTTAGCCGGAGCGGGCTTGGGCACAGATACGCAGTATTTT. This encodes CAGSLAGAGLGTDTQYF.

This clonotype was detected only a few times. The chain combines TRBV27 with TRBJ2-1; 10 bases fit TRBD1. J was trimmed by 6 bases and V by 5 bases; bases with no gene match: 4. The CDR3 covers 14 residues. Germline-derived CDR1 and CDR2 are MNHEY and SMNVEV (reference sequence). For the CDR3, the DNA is TGTGCCAGCAGTACCGGGACAGGGGTCAATGAGCAGTTCTTC. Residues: CASSTGTGVNEQFF.

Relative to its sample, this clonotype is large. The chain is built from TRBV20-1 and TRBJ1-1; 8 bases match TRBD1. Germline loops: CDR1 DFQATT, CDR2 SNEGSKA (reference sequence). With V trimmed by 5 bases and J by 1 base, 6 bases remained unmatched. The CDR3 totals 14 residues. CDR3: CSAPWTGRNTEAFF. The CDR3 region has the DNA TGCAGTGCTCCATGGACAGGGAGGAACACTGAAGCTTTCTTT.

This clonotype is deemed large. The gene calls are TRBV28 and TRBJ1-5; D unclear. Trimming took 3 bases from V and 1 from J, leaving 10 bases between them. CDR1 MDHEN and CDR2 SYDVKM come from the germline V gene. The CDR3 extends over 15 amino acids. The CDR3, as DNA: TGTGCCAGCAGTTTTACCGGGAGGAGCAATCAGCCCCAGCATTTT. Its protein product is CASSFTGRSNQPQHF. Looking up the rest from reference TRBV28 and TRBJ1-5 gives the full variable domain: DVKVTQSSRYLVKRTGEKVFLECVQDMDHENMFWYRQDPGLGLRLIYFSYDVKMKEKGDIPEGYSVSREKKERFSLILESASTNQTSMYLCASSFTGRSNQPQHFGDGTRLSIL.

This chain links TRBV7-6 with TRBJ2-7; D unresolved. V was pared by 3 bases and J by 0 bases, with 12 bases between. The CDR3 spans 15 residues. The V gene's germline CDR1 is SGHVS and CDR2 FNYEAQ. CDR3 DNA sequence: TGTGCCAGCAGCTTCGGGCAGGATAACTCCTACGAGCAGTACTTC. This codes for CASSFGQDNSYEQYF.

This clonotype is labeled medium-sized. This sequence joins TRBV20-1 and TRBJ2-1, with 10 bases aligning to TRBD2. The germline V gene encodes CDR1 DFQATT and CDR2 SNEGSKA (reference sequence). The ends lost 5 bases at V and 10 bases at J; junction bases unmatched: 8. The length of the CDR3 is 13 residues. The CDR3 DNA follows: TGCAGTGCTTCAACTCTAGCGGGAGTAGAGCAGTTCTTC. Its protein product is CSASTLAGVEQFF.

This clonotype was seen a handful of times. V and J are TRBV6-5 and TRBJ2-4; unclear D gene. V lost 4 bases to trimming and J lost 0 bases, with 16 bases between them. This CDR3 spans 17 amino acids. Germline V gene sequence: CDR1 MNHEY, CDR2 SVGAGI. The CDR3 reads CASSSTKWVGAKNIQYF. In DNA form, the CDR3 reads TGTGCCAGCAGTTCTACAAAATGGGTCGGAGCCAAAAACATTCAGTACTTC.

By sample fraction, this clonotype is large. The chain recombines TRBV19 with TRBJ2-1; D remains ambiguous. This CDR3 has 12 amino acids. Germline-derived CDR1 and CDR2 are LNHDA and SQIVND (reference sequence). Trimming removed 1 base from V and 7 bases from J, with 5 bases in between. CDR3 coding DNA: TGTGCCAGTAGTATAGTAGATAATGAGCAGTTCTTC. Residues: CASSIVDNEQFF. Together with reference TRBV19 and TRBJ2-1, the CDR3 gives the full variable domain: DGGITQSPKYLFRKEGQNVTLSCEQNLNHDAMYWYRQDPGQGLRLIYYSQIVNDFQKGDIAEGYSVSREKKESFPLTVTSAQKNPTAFYLCASSIVDNEQFFGPGTRLTVL.

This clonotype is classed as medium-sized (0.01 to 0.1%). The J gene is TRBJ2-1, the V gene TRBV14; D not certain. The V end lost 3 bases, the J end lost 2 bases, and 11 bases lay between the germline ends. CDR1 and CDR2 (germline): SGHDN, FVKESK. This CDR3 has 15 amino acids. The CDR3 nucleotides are TGTGCCAGCAGCCATTTTGCGGACCCCTACAATGAGCAGTTCTTC. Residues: CASSHFADPYNEQFF.

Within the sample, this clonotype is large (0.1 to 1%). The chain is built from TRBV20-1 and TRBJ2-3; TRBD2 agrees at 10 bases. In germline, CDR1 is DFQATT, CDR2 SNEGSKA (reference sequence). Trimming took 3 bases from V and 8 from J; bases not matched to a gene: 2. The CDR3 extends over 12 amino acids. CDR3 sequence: CSARGTSVTQYF. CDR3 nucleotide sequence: TGCAGTGCTAGGGGGACTAGCGTTACGCAGTATTTT.

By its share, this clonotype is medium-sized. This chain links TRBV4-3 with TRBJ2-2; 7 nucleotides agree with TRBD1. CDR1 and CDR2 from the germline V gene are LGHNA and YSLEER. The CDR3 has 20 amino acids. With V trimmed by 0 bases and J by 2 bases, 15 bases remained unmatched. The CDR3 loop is CASSQEISGQDLFNTGELFF. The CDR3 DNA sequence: TGCGCCAGCAGCCAAGAAATCTCTGGACAGGATCTTTTCAACACCGGGGAGCTGTTTTTT.

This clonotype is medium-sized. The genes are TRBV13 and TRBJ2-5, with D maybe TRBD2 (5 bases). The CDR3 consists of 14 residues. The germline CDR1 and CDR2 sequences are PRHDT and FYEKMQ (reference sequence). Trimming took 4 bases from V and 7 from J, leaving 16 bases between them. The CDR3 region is CASSSGLGSGTQYF. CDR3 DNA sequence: TGTGCCAGCAGCTCCGGACTGGGATCGGGGACCCAGTACTTC.

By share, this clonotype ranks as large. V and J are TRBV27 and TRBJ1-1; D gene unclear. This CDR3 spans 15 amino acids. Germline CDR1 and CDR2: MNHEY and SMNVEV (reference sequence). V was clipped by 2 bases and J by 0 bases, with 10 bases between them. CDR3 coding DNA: TGTGCCAGCAGTTTAAGCGGCAGCATGAACACTGAAGCTTTCTTT. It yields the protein CASSLSGSMNTEAFF.

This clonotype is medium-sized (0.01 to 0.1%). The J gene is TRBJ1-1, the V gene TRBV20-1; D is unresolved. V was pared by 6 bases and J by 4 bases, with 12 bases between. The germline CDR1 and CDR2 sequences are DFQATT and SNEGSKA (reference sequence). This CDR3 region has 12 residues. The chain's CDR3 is CSASGFVTEAFF. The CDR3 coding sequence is TGCAGTGCCTCGGGATTTGTCACTGAAGCTTTCTTT.

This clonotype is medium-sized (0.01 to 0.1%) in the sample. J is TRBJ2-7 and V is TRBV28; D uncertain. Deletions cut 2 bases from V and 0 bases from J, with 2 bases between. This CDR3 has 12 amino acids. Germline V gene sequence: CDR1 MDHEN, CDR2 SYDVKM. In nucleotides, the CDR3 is TGTGCCAGCAGTTTAGCCTCCTACGAGCAGTACTTC. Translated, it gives CASSLASYEQYF.

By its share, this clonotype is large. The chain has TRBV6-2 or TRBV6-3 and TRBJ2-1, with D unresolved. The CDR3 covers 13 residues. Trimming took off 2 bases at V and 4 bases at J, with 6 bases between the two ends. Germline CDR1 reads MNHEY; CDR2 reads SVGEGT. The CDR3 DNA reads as TGTGCCAGCAGTTACCCTCAGTACAATGAGCAGTTCTTC. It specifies CASSYPQYNEQFF.

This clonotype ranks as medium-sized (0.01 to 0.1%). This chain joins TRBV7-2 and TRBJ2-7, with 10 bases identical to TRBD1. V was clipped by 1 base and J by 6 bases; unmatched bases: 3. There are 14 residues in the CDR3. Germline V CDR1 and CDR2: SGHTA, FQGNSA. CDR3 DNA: TGTGCCAGCAGCTTAGTCCGACAGGGGGCCGAGCAGTACTTC. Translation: CASSLVRQGAEQYF.

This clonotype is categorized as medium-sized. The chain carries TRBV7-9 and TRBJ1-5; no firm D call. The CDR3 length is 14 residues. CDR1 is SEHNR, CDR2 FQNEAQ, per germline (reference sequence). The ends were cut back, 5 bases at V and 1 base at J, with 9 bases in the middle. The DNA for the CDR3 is TGTGCCAGCAGCGCCAGTTTAAGCAATCAGCCCCAGCATTTT. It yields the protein CASSASLSNQPQHF.

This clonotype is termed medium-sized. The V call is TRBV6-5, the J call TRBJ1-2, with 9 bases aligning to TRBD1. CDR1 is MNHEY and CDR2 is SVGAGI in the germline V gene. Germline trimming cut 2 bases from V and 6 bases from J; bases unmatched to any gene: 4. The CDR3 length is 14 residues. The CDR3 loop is CASSYLGTGNGYTF. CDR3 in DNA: TGTGCCAGCAGTTACCTCGGGACAGGGAATGGCTACACCTTC.

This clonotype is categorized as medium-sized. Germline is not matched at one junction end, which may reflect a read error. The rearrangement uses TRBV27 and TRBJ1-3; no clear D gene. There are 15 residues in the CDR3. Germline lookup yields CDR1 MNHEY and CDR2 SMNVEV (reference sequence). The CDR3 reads CASSLSGSLAGTTYF. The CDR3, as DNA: TGTGCCAGCAGTTTGTCCGGCAGCCTTGCGGGCACCACATATTTT.

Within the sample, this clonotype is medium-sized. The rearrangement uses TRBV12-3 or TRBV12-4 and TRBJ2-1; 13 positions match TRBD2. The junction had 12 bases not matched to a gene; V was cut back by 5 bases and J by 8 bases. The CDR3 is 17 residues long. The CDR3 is CASSVVGLAGAVYEQFF. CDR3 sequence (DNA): TGTGCCAGCAGTGTCGTAGGACTAGCGGGAGCAGTGTATGAGCAGTTCTTC.

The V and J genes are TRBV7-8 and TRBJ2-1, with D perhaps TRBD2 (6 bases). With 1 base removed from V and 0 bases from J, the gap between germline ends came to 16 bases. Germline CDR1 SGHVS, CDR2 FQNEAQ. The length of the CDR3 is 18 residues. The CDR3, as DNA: TGTGCCAGCAGCTTAGTCGGAAGCGGGTCCATCTCCTACAATGAGCAGTTCTTC. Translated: CASSLVGSGSISYNEQFF.

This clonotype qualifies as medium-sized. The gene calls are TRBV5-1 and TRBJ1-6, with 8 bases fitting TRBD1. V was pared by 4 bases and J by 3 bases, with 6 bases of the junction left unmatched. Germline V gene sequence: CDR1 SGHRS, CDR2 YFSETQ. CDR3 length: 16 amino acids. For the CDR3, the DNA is TGCGCCAGCAGCCCCCGGGACAGGCGCTATAATTCACCCCTCCACTTT. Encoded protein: CASSPRDRRYNSPLHF.

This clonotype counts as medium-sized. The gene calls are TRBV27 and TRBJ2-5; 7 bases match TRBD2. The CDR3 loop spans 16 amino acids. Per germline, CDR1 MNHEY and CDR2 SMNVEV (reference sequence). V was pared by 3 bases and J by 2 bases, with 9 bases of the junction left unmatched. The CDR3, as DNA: TGTGCCAGCAGTTTTGGGCCTAGCGGAGGGCAAGAGACCCAGTACTTC. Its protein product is CASSFGPSGGQETQYF.

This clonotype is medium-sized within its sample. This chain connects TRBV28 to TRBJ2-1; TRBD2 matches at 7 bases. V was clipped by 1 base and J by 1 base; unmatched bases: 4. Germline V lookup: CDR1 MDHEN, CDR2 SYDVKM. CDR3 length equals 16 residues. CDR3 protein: CASSLSAGVSYNEQFF. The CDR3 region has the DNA TGTGCCAGCAGTTTATCTGCGGGGGTGTCCTACAATGAGCAGTTCTTC.